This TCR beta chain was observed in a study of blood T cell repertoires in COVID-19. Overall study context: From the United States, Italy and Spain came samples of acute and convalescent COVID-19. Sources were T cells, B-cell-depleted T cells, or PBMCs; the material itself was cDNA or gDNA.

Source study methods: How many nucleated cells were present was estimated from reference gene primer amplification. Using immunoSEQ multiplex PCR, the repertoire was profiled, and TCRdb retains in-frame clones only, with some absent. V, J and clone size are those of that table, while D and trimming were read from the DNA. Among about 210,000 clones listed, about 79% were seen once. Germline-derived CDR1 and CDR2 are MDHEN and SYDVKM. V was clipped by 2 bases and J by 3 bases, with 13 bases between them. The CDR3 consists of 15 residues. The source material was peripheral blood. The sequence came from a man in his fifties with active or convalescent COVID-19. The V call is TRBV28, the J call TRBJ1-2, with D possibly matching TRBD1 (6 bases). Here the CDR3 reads CASSLPRQAHYGYTF. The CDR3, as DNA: TGTGCCAGCAGTTTACCGAGACAGGCCCACTATGGCTACACCTTC.